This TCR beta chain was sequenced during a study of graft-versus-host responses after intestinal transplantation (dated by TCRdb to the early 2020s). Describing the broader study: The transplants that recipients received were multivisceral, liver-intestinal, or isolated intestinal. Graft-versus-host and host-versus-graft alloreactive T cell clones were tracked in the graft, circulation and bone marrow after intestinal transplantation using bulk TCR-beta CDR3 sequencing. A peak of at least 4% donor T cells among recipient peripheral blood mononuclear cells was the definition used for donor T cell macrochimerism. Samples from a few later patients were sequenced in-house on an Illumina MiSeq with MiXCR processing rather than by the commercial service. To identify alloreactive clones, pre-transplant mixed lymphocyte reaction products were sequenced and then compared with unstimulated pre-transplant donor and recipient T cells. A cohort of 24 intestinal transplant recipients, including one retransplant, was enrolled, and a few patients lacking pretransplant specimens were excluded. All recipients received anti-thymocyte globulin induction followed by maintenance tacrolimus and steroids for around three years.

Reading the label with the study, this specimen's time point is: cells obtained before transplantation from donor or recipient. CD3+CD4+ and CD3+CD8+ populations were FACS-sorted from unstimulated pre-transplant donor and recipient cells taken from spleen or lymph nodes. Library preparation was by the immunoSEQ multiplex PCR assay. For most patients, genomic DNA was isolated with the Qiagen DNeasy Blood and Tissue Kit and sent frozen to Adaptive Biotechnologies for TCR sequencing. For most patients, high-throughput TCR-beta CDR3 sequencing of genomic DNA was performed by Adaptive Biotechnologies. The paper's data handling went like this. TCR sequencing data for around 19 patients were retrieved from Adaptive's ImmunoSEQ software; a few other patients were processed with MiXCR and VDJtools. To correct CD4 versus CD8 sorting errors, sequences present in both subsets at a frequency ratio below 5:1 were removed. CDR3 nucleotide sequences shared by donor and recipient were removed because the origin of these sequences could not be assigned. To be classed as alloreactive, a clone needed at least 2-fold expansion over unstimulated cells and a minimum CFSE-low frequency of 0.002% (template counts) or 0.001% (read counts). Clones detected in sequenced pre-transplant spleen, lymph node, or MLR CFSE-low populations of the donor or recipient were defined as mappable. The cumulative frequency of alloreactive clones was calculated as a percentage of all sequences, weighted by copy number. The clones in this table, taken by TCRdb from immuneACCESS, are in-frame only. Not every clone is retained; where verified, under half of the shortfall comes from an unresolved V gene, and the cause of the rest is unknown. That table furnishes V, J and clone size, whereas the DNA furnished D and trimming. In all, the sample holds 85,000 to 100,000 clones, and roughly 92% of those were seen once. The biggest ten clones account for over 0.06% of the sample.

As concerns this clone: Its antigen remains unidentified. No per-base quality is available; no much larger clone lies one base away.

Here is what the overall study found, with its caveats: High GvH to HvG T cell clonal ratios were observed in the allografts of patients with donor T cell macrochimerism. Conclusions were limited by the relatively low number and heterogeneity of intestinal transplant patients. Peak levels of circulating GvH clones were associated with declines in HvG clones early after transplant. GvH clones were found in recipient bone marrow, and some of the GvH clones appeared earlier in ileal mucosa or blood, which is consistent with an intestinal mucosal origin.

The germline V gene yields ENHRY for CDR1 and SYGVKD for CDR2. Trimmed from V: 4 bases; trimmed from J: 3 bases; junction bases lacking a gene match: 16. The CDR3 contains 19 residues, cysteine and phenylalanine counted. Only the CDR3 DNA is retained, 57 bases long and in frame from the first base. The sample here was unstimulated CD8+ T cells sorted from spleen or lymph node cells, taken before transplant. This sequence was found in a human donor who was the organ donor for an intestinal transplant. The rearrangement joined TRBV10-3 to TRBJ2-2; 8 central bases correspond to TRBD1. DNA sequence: TGTGCCATCAGTGGTCTAAACTCTGGACAGGGTAGATACACCGGGGAGCTGTTTTTT. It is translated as CAISGLNSGQGRYTGELFF.